This paragraph covers one TCR beta chain sequence. The CDR3 is 14 residues long. Profiled with immunoSEQ multiplex PCR; TCRdb holds only in-frame clones, not every one. Among roughly 180,000 clones listed, 85% to 95% were seen once. This sample was taken from a study of control samples from healthy donors and cancer patients. The specimen was blood. The sequence was collected from a woman aged 18 to 35 in good health. The chain recombines TRBV21-1 with TRBJ1-2; the table's D call TRBD1 went unverified against the DNA. TRBV21-1 is termed a pseudogene. Written as DNA, the CDR3 is TGTGCCAGCAGCAAAGGCAGGTTATCGGATGGCTACACCTTC. It encodes CASSKGRLSDGYTF.